The source of this TCR beta chain is a study of blood T cell repertoires in COVID-19. This clone was counted between two and nine times. Repertoires were generated with immunoSEQ multiplex PCR, while TCRdb's copy carries only in-frame clones and drops some. The data show 220,000 or so clones, with just over 85% seen just once and over 12% held by the top ten. Germline V gene lookup returns CDR1 SNHLY and CDR2 FYNNEI. The CDR3 extends over 18 amino acids. The ends were cut back, 6 bases at V and 0 bases at J, with 22 bases in the middle. The V call is TRBV2, the J call TRBJ2-3; tentative D call: TRBD1 (6 bases). This clonotype originated in a woman between 45 and 65 years old with acute COVID-19. Sequencing was done on a sample of PBMCs or T cells enriched from blood (not recorded which). This CDR3 is CASSQTDLWTASTDTQYF. The CDR3 DNA reads TGTGCCAGCAGCCAAACCGACCTTTGGACAGCTAGCACAGATACGCAGTATTTT. Drawing the rest from reference TRBV2 and TRBJ2-3, the complete variable domain is EPEVTQTPSHQVTQMGQEVILRCVPISNHLYFYWYRQILGQKVEFLVSFYNNEISEKSEIFDDQFSVERPDGSNFTLKIRSTKLEDSAMYFCASSQTDLWTASTDTQYFGPGTRLTVL.